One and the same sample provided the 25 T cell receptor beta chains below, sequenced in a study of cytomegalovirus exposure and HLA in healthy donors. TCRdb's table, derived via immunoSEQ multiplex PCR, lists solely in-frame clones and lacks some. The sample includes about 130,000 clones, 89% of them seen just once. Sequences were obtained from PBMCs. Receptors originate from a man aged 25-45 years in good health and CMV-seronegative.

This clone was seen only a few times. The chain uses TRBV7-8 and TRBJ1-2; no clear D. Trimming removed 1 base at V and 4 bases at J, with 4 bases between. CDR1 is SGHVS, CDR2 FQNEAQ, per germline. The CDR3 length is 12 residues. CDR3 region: CASSLGAYGYTF. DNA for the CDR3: TGTGCCAGCAGCTTAGGGGCCTATGGCTACACCTTC.

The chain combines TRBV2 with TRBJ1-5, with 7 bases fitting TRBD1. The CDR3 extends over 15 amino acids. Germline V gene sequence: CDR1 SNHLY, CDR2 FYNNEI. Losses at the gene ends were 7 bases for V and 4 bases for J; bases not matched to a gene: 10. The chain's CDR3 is CASTLSGTANQPQHF. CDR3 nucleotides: TGTGCCAGCACCCTTTCCGGGACAGCGAATCAGCCCCAGCATTTT.

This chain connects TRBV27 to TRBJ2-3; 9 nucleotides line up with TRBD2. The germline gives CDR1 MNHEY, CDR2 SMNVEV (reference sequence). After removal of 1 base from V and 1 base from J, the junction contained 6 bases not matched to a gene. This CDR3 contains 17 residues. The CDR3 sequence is CASSLLGASGGTDTQYF. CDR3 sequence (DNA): TGTGCCAGCAGTTTATTGGGAGCTAGCGGGGGCACAGATACGCAGTATTTT.

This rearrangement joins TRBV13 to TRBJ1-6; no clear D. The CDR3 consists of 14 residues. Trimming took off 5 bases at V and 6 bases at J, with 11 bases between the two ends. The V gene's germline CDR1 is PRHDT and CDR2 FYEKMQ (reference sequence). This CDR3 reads CASSQAPSNSPLHF. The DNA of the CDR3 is TGTGCCAGCAGCCAAGCGCCATCTAATTCACCCCTCCACTTT. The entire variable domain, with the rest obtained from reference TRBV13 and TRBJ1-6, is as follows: AAGVIQSPRHLIKEKRETATLKCYPIPRHDTVYWYQQGPGQDPQFLISFYEKMQSDKGSIPDRFSAQQFSDYHSELNMSSLELGDSALYFCASSQAPSNSPLHFGNGTRLTVT.

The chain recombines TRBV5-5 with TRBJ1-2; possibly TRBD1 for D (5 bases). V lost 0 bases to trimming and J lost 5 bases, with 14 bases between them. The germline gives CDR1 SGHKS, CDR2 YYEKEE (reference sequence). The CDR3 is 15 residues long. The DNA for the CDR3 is TGTGCCAGCAGCTTGGCTACAGGTAGACAGTATGGCTACACCTTC. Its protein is CASSLATGRQYGYTF.

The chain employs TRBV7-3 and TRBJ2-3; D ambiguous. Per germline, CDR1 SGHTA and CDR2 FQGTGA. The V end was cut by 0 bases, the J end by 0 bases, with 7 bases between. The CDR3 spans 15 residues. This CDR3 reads CASSLTAVSTDTQYF. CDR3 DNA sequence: TGTGCCAGCAGCTTAACGGCAGTGAGCACAGATACGCAGTATTTT. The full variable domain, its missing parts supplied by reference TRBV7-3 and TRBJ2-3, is GAGVSQTPSNKVTEKGKYVELRCDPISGHTALYWYRQSLGQGPEFLIYFQGTGAADDSGLPNDRFFAVRPEGSVSTLKIQRTERGDSAVYLCASSLTAVSTDTQYFGPGTRLTVL.

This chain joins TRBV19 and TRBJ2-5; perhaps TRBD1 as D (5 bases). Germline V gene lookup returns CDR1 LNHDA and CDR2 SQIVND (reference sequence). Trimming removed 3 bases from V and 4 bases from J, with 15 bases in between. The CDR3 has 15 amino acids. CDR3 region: CASSIGALLGETQYF. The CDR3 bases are TGTGCCAGTAGTATTGGGGCTCTACTGGGAGAGACCCAGTACTTC.

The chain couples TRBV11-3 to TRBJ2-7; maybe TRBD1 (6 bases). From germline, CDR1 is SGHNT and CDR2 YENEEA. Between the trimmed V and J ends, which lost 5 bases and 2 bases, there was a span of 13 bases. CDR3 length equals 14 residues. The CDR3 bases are TGTGCCAGCAGCCCATCCGCAGGGGCCTACGAGCAGTACTTC. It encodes CASSPSAGAYEQYF.

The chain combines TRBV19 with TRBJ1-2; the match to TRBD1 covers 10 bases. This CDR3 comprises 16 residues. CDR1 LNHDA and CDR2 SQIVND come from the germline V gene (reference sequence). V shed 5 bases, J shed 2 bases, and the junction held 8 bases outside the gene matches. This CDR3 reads CASSAGTGATNYGYTF. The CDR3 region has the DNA TGTGCCAGTAGTGCCGGGACAGGGGCTACCAACTATGGCTACACCTTC.

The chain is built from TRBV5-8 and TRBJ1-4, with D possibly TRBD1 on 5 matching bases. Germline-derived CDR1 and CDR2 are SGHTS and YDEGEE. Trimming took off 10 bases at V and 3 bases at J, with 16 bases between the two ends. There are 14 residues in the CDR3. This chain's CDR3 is CARRGTLANEKLFF. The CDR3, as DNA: TGTGCCCGACGGGGGACGCTAGCTAATGAAAAACTGTTTTTT.

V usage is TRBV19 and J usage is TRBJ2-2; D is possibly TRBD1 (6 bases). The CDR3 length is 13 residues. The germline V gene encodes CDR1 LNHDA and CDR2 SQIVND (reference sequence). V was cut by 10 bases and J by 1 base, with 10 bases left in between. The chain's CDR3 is CAIKDRNTGELFF. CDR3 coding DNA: TGTGCCATTAAGGACAGGAACACCGGGGAGCTGTTTTTT.

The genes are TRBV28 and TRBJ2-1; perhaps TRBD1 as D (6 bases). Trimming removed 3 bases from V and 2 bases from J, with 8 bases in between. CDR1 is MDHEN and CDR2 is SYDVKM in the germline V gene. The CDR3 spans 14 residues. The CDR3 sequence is CASSLGAPYNEQFF. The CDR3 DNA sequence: TGTGCCAGCAGTTTGGGGGCCCCCTACAATGAGCAGTTCTTC.

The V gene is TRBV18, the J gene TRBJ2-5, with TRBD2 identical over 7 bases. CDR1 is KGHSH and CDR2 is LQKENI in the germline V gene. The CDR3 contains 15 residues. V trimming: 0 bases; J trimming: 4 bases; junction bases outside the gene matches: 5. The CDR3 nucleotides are TGTGCCAGCTCACCACCGGGGGGGACGGGAGAGACCCAGTACTTC. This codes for CASSPPGGTGETQYF. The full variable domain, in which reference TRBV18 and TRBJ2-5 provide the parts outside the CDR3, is NAGVMQNPRHLVRRRGQEARLRCSPMKGHSHVYWYRQLPEEGLKFMVYLQKENIIDESGMPKERFSAEFPKEGPSILRIQQVVRGDSAAYFCASSPPGGTGETQYFGPGTRLLVL.

The CDR3 region is CASSLTGGDGYTF. DNA for the CDR3: TGCGCCAGCAGCTTGACAGGGGGCGATGGCTACACCTTC. The chain employs TRBV5-1 and TRBJ1-2; 9 bases fit TRBD1. This CDR3 has 13 amino acids. Looked up from germline, CDR1 is SGHRS and CDR2 is YFSETQ. The J segment lost 6 bases and the V segment lost 1 base, leaving 1 base of the junction unmatched.

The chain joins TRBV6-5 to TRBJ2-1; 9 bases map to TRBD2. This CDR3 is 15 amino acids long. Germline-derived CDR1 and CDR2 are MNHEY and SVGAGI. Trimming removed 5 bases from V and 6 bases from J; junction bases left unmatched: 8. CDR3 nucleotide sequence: TGTGCCAGCAGTAGGGGACTAGCAAATGTCAATGAGCAGTTCTTC. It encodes CASSRGLANVNEQFF.

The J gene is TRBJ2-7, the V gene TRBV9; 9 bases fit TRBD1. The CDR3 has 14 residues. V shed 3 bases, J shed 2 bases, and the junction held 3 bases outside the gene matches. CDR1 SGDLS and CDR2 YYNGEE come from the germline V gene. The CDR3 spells CASSGRQGAYEQYF. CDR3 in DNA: TGTGCCAGCAGCGGAAGACAGGGGGCCTACGAGCAGTACTTC.

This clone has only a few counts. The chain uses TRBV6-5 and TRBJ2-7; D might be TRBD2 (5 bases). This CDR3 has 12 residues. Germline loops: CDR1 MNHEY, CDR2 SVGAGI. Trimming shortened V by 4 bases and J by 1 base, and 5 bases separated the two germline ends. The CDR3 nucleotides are TGTGCCAGCAGTTCGGGATCCTACGAGCAGTACTTC. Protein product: CASSSGSYEQYF.

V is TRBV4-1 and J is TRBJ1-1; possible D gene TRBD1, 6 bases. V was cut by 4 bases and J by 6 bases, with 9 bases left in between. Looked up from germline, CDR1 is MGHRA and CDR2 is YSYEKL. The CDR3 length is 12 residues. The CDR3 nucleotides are TGCGCCAGCAGCCCCAACAGGGCTGAAGCTTTCTTT. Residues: CASSPNRAEAFF.

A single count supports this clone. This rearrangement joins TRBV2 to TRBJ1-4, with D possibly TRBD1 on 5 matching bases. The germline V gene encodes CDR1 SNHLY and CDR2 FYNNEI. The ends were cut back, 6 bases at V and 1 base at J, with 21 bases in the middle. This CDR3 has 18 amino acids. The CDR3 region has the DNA TGTGCCAGCAGCATGCCCCCCTTTGGGACTAGAACTAATGAAAAACTGTTTTTT. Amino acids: CASSMPPFGTRTNEKLFF.

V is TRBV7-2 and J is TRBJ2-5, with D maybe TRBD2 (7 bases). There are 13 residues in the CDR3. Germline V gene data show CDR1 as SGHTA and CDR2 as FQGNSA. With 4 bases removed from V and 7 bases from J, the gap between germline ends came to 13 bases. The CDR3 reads CASSSRGAGTQYF. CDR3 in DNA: TGTGCCAGCAGCTCCCGGGGGGCAGGGACCCAGTACTTC.

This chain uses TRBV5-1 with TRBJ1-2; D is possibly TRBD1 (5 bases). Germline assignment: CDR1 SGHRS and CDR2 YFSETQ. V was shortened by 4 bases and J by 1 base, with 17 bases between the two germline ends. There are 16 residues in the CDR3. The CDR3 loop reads CASSPRDKNLNYGYTF. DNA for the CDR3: TGCGCCAGCAGCCCCAGGGATAAAAACCTTAACTATGGCTACACCTTC.

The CDR3 DNA is TGCAGTGCTACCGGGGTTGAAAAACTGTTTTTT. Encoded protein: CSATGVEKLFF. The chain combines TRBV20-1 with TRBJ1-4; D remains ambiguous. This CDR3 is built from 11 residues. Trimming took off 4 bases at V and 7 bases at J, with 7 bases between the two ends. Germline assignment: CDR1 DFQATT and CDR2 SNEGSKA (reference sequence).

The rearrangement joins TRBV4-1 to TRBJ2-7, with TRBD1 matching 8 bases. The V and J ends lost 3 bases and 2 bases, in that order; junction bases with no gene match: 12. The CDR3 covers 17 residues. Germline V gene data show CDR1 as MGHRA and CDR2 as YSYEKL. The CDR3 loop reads CASSQGPDRADTYEQYF. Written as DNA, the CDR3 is TGCGCCAGCAGCCAGGGACCGGACAGGGCCGACACCTACGAGCAGTACTTC.

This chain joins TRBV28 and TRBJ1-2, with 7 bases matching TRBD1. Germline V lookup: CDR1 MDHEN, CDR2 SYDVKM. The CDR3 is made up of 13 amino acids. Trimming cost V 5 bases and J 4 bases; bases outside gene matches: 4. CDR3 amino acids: CASSLDRPYGYTF. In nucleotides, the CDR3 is TGTGCCAGCAGTCTGGACAGGCCCTATGGCTACACCTTC.

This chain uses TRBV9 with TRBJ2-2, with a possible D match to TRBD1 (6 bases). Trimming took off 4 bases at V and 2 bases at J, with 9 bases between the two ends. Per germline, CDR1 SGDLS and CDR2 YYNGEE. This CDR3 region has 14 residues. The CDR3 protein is CASSWTDNTGELFF. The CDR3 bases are TGTGCCAGCAGCTGGACAGATAACACCGGGGAGCTGTTTTTT. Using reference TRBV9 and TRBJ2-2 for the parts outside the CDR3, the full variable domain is DSGVTQTPKHLITATGQRVTLRCSPRSGDLSVYWYQQSLDQGLQFLIQYYNGEERAKGNILERFSAQQFPDLHSELNLSSLELGDSALYFCASSWTDNTGELFFGEGSRLTVL.